The clone carrying this T cell receptor (beta chain) was observed once. This specimen belongs to a study of shared clonotypes between healthy human individuals. The protocol was immunoSEQ multiplex PCR, while the TCRdb copy is restricted to in-frame clones and leaves out a portion. The table shows fewer than 3 million clones, with roughly 92% occurring only once. Looked up from germline, CDR1 is SGHRS and CDR2 is YFSETQ. The CDR3 is 12 residues long. V was clipped by 4 bases and J by 8 bases, with 9 bases between them. J is TRBJ2-2 and V is TRBV5-1; D is uncertain. This receptor was taken from a man between 18 and 29 years old in good health. Some clones in this sample may be carry-over from other donors' samples. Sequencing input: naive CD4+ T cells from PBMCs. The subset was: CD45RA+ positively selected. CDR3 nucleotide sequence: TGCGCCAGCAGCGCTCAGTCGGGGGAGCTGTTTTTT. It specifies CASSAQSGELFF.